This is a list of T cell receptor beta chains from one sample in a study of blood T cells in healthy people across ages. TCRdb recomputed calls from the 5' RACE reads with MiXCR, one row per CDR3 protein. The sample carries 800,000 to 1,000,000 distinct CDR3 sequences, about 48% recorded once. Sequencing was done on a sample of blood. Receptors originate from a man aged 25 to 45 in good health. CDR3s include the opening cysteine and the closing phenylalanine or tryptophan. The D gene is left open where the match is weak. Expanded clones are given a class, and other clones once, few, many or no size at all.

j_call | v_call | clone_size | d_call | cdr3_nt | cdr3_aa
TRBJ2-7 | TRBV20-1 | few | TRBD1 | TGCAGTGCTAGAGCCGGGACAGGGTTTTCCTACGAGCAGTACTTC | CSARAGTGFSYEQYF
TRBJ1-2 | TRBV20-1 | . | . | TGCAGTGCTACTAGGGGGGACTATGGCTACACCTTC | CSATRGDYGYTF
TRBJ2-5 | TRBV10-3 | . | . | TGTGCCACGGGGGCCCAGCAAGAGACCCAGTACTTC | CATGAQQETQYF
TRBJ2-2 | TRBV4-1 | once | . | TGCGCCAGCAGCCCGACGGGGGTGGGCACCGGGGAGCTGTTTTTT | CASSPTGVGTGELFF
TRBJ2-7 | TRBV20-1 | . | . | TGCAGTGCTAGAGGAGGCGAGCAGTACTTC | CSARGGEQYF
TRBJ1-2 | TRBV4-1 | . | TRBD1 | TGCGCCAGCAGCCAAGATCGGGACAGGGTGTATGGCTACACCTTC | CASSQDRDRVYGYTF
TRBJ1-2 | TRBV7-2 | few | . | TGTGCCAGCAGCCCTTTGGAGGATGGCTACACCTTC | CASSPLEDGYTF
TRBJ1-2 | TRBV11-1 | . | . | TGTGCCAGCAGCTTAGGTTTTGGCCGCTACACTAACTATGGCTACACCTTC | CASSLGFGRYTNYGYTF
TRBJ1-2 | TRBV6-1 | few | TRBD1 | TGTGCCAGCAGACAGGGGGCGGCCATCTGGGGCTACACCTTC | CASRQGAAIWGYTF
TRBJ2-7 | TRBV6-6 | . | . | TGTGCCAGCAGTTACTCGAAGGACCGAGAGCAGTACGAGCAGTACTTC | CASSYSKDREQYEQYF
TRBJ2-2 | TRBV20-1 | few | . | TGCAGTACTGGAGAATTCACCGGGGAGCTGTTTTTT | CSTGEFTGELFF
TRBJ2-5 | TRBV7-2 | many | . | TGTGCCAGCAGCTTAGCGCAAAGTGGAGAGACCCAGTACTTC | CASSLAQSGETQYF
TRBJ1-1 | TRBV15 | . | . | TGTGCCACCAGCCGAGGGATGAACACTGAAGCTTTCTTT | CATSRGMNTEAFF
TRBJ2-7 | TRBV6-2/TRBV6-3 | . | . | TGTGCCAGCAGACAAAAATGGGGTGGGCCTTCCTACGAGCAGTACTTC | CASRQKWGGPSYEQYF
TRBJ1-2 | TRBV6-6 | . | TRBD1 | TGTGCCAGCAGTTACCAGGGACAGTTACGATATGGCTACACCTTC | CASSYQGQLRYGYTF
TRBJ2-1 | TRBV3-1 | . | TRBD2 | TGTGCCAGCAGCCATCGCACTAGCGGAAACAATGAGCAGTTCTTC | CASSHRTSGNNEQFF
TRBJ1-4 | TRBV5-1 | . | TRBD1 | TGCGCCAGCAGCACCGGACAGGCAACAACTAATGAAAAACTGTTTTTT | CASSTGQATTNEKLFF
TRBJ1-1 | TRBV20-1 | . | TRBD1 | TGCAGTGCTAGAGACAAGGGGGCAGAGAACACTGAAGCTTTCTTT | CSARDKGAENTEAFF
TRBJ2-1 | TRBV12-3/TRBV12-4 | . | TRBD2 | TGTGCCAGCAGTTTAAGGCTAGCGGGGAGCAATGAGCAGTTCTTC | CASSLRLAGSNEQFF
TRBJ2-7 | TRBV10-3 | . | . | TGTGCCATCGGTGGGGACTTAGACTCCTACGAGCAGTACTTC | CAIGGDLDSYEQYF
TRBJ1-1 | TRBV24-1 | once | . | TGTGCCACCAGTTGGGCTTTCTTT | CATSWAFF
TRBJ2-7 | TRBV4-3 | . | . | TGCGCCAGCAGCCAAGGGACATTCTACGAGCAGTACTTC | CASSQGTFYEQYF
TRBJ2-7 | TRBV4-3 | few | . | TGCGCCAGCAGCCAAGATTTTAGAGGCAGGGTAAAAGACGAGCAGTACTTC | CASSQDFRGRVKDEQYF
TRBJ2-7 | TRBV28 | . | . | TGTGCCAGCAGTGTAACCCTAGGGGGGATCGAGCAGTACTTC | CASSVTLGGIEQYF
TRBJ1-2 | TRBV4-2 | many | . | TGTGCCAGCAGCCAAGGGGAGGAACAGCCCTATGGCTACACCTTC | CASSQGEEQPYGYTF
TRBJ1-2 | TRBV4-2 | . | TRBD1 | TGTGCCAGCAGCCAAGATCTGAATCGGGACAGGGCTAACTATGGCTACACCTTC | CASSQDLNRDRANYGYTF
TRBJ2-7 | TRBV27 | . | . | TGTGCCAGCAGTTACTCGGACAGCTACGAGCAGTACTTC | CASSYSDSYEQYF
TRBJ2-1 | TRBV6-1 | . | . | TGTGCCAGCAGTGATGGTGACAGCTACAATGAGCAGTTCTTC | CASSDGDSYNEQFF
TRBJ2-3 | TRBV6-5 | . | . | TGTGCCAGCAGTTACCGTAGCACAGATACGCAGTATTTT | CASSYRSTDTQYF
TRBJ1-2 | TRBV2 | many | . | TGTGCCAGCAGTGGACAGAACTATGGCTACACCTTC | CASSGQNYGYTF
TRBJ2-3 | TRBV27 | . | TRBD2 | TGTGCCAGCAGTTTACGGTGGGGACTAGCGGGGGCGAGAGATACGCAGTATTTT | CASSLRWGLAGARDTQYF
TRBJ1-6 | TRBV3-1 | . | . | TGTGCCAGCAGCCCGCACTCGGACCGTTCACCCCTCCACTTT | CASSPHSDRSPLHF
TRBJ2-3 | TRBV28 | few | . | TGTGCCAGCAGTTCCCACCGCGGAAACACAGATACGCAGTATTTT | CASSSHRGNTDTQYF
TRBJ2-4 | TRBV4-3 | few | TRBD2 | TGCGCCAGCAGCCAGGGCGGAGCGGGGGGGATAAACATTCAGTACTTC | CASSQGGAGGINIQYF
TRBJ2-3 | TRBV3-1 | few | . | TGTGCCAGCAGCCAAGATAGTTCAGATACGCAGTATTTT | CASSQDSSDTQYF
TRBJ1-1 | TRBV14 | . | . | TGTGCCAGCAGCCAACGGGGGCGAAGGACTGAAGCTTTCTTT | CASSQRGRRTEAFF